This T cell receptor beta chain was sequenced for a study of control samples from healthy donors and cancer patients. Only in-frame clones appear in the TCRdb table, and some are missing; sequencing was by immunoSEQ multiplex PCR. The profile covers approximately 130,000 clones, with more than 70% appearing a single time and around 3% taken by the ten largest. V lost 2 bases to trimming and J lost 1 base, with 18 bases between them. The CDR3 length is 18 residues. Germline CDR1 is KGHSH and CDR2 is LQKENI. The sample comprised blood. The TCR sequence derives from a man aged 55-75 years in good health. J is TRBJ1-5 and V is TRBV18, with TRBD1 as a possible D gene (6 bases). CDR3 sequence (DNA): TGTGCCAGCTCACCATTCCGCGGGGGCGAGGGGAGCAATCAGCCCCAGCATTTT. It is translated as CASSPFRGGEGSNQPQHF.